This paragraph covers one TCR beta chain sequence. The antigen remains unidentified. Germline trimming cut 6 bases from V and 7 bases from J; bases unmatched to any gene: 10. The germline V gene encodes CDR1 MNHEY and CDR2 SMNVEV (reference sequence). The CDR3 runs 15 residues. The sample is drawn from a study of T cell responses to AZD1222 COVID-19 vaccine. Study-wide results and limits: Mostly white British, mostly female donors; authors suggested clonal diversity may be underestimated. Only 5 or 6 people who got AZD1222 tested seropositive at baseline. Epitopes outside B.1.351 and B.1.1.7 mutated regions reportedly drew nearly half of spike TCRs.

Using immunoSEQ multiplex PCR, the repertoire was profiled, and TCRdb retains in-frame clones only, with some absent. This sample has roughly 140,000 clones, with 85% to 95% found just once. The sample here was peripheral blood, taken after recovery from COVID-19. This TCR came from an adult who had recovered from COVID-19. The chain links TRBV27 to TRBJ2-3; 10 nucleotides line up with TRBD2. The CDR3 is CASSSPLAGVYTQYF. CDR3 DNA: TGTGCCAGCAGCTCCCCGCTAGCGGGAGTATATACGCAGTATTTT.